This TCR beta chain emerged from a study of CD8+ T cells in alopecia areata. For this clone: No antigen is known for it.

Trimming left V 1 base short and J 3 bases short, with 28 bases between. The CDR3 loop spans 19 amino acids. Germline CDR1 GTSNPN, CDR2 SVGIG (reference sequence). Sequencing relied on a cDNA template that was reverse transcribed from extracted RNA. Assay used: immunoSEQ multiplex PCR; TCRdb lists only in-frame clones, some missing. The table lists around 69,000 clones, roughly 61% of them singletons. General observations from the study: Scalp lesions, especially in alopecia totalis/universalis, had higher clonality than normal scalp.

Sequencing was performed on CD8+ T cells sorted from blood, taken at week 0. The clonotype originates from a human donor with alopecia areata. The chain links TRBV30 to TRBJ2-7; no clear D. The CDR3 DNA reads as TGTGCCTGGAGTGCCGTCCCCCCAGGATCGTCGGTACCTCTCTACGAGCAGTACTTC. Translated: CAWSAVPPGSSVPLYEQYF. The full variable domain, completed using reference TRBV30 and TRBJ2-7, is SQTIHQWPATLVQPVGSPLSLECTVEGTSNPNLYWYRQAAGRGLQLLFYSVGIGQISSEVPQNLSASRPQDRQFILSSKKLLLSDSGFYLCAWSAVPPGSSVPLYEQYFGPGTRLTVT.